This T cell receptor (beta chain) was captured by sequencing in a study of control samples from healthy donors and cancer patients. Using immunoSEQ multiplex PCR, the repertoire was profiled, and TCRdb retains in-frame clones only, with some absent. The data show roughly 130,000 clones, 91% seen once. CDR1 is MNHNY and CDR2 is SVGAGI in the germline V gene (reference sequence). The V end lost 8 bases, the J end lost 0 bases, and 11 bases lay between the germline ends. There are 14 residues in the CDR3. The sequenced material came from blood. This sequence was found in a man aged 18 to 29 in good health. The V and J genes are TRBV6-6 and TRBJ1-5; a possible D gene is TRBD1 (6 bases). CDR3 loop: CASSDRYSNQPQHF. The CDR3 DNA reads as TGTGCCAGCTCAGACAGGTATAGCAATCAGCCCCAGCATTTT.